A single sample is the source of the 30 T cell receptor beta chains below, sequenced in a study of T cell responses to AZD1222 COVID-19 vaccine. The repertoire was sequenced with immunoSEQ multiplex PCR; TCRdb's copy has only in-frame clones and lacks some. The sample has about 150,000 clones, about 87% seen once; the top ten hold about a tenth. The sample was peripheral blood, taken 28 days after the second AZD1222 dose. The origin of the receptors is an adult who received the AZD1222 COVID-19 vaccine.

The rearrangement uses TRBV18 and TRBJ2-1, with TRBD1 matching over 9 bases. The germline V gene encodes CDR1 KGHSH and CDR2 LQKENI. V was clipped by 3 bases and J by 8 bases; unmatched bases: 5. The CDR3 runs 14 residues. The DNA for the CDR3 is TGTGCCAGCTCACCGGACAGGGGTAGAGATGAGCAGTTCTTC. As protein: CASSPDRGRDEQFF. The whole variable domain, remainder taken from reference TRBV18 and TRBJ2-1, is NAGVMQNPRHLVRRRGQEARLRCSPMKGHSHVYWYRQLPEEGLKFMVYLQKENIIDESGMPKERFSAEFPKEGPSILRIQQVVRGDSAAYFCASSPDRGRDEQFFGPGTRLTVL.

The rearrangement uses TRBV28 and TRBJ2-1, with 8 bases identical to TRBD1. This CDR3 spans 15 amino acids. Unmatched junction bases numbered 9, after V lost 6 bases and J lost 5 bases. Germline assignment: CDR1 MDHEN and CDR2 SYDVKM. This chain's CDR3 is CASSSFRDRHNEQFF. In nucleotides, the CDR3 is TGTGCCAGCAGCTCCTTTCGGGACAGGCACAATGAGCAGTTCTTC.

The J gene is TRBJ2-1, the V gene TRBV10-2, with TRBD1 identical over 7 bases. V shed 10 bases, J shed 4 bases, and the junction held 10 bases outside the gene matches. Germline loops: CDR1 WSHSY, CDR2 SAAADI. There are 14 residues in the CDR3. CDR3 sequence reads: CATRVQGPYNEQFF. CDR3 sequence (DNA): TGCGCCACCCGGGTACAGGGGCCTTACAATGAGCAGTTCTTC.

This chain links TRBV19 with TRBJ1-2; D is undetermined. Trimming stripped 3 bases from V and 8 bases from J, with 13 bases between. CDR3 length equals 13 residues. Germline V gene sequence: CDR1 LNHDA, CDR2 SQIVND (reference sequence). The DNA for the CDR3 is TGTGCCAGTAGTATGAGGGCGGGCATCGGCTACACCTTC. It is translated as CASSMRAGIGYTF.

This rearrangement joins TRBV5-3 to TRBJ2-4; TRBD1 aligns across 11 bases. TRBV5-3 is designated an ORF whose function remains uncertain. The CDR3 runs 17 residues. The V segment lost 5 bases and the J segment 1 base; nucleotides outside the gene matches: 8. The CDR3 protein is CARRFGQGAIAKNIQYF. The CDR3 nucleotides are TGTGCCAGAAGGTTTGGACAGGGGGCTATCGCCAAAAACATTCAGTACTTC.

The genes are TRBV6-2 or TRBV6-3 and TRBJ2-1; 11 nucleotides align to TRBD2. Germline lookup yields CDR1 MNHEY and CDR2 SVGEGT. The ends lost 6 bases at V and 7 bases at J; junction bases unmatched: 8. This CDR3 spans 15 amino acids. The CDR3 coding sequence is TGTGCCAGCAGCAGACCCGGGACTAGCGGAAATGAGCAGTTCTTC. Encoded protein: CASSRPGTSGNEQFF.

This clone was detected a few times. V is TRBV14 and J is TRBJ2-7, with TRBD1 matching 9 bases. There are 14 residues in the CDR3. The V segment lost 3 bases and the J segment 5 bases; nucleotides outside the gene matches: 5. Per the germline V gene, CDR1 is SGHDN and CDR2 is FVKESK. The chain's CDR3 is CASSQARTGDEQYF. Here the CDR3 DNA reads TGTGCCAGCAGCCAGGCGAGGACAGGGGACGAGCAGTACTTC. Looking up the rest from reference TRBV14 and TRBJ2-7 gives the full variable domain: EAGVTQFPSHSVIEKGQTVTLRCDPISGHDNLYWYRRVMGKEIKFLLHFVKESKQDESGMPNNRFLAERTGGTYSTLKVQPAELEDSGVYFCASSQARTGDEQYFGPGTRLTVT.

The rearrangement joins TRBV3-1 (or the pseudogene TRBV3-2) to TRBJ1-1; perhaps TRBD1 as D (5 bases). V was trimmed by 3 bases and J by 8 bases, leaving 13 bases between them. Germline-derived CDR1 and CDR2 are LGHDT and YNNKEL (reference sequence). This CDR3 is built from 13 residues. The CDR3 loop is CASSHGGGGEAFF. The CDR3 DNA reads TGTGCCAGCAGCCATGGGGGTGGGGGGGAAGCTTTCTTT.

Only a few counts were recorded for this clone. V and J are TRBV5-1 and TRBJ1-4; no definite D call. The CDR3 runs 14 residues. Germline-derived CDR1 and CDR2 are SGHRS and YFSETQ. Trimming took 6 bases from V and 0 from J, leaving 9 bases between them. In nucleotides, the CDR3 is TGCGCCAGCAAAGTTACAGCAACTAATGAAAAACTGTTTTTT. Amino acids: CASKVTATNEKLFF.

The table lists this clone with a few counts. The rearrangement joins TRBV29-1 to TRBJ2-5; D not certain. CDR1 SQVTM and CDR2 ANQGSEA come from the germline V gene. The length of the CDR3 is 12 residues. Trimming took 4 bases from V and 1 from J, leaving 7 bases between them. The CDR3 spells CSVAASQETQYF. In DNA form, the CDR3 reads TGCAGCGTTGCAGCAAGCCAAGAGACCCAGTACTTC.

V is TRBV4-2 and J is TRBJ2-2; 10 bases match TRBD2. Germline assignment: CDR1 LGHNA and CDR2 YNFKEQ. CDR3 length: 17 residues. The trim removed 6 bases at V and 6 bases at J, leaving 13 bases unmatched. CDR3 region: CASSPGTSVFGAGELFF. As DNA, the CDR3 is TGTGCCAGCAGTCCCGGGACTAGCGTCTTTGGGGCCGGGGAGCTGTTTTTT.

CDR3 DNA: TGTGCCAGCAGCTCCGAAACCTTGCTCAATTCACCCCTCCACTTT. Residues: CASSSETLLNSPLHF. The rearrangement links TRBV7-9 to TRBJ1-6, with D uncertain. V was shortened by 4 bases and J by 7 bases, with 14 bases between the two germline ends. The CDR3 consists of 15 residues. Germline lookup yields CDR1 SEHNR and CDR2 FQNEAQ (reference sequence).

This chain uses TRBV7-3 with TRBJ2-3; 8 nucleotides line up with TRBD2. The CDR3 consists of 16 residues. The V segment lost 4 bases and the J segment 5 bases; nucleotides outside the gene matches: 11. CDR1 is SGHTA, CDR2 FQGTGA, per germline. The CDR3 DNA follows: TGTGCCAGCAGCTCCCAAGGAGCGGGAGCGGGAGATACGCAGTATTTT. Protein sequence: CASSSQGAGAGDTQYF.

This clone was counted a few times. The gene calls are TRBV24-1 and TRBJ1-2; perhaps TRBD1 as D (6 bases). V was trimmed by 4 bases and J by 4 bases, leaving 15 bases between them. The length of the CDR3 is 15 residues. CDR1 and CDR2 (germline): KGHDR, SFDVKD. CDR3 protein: CATSDPNREGYGYTF. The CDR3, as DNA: TGTGCCACCAGTGACCCCAACAGGGAGGGCTATGGCTACACCTTC.

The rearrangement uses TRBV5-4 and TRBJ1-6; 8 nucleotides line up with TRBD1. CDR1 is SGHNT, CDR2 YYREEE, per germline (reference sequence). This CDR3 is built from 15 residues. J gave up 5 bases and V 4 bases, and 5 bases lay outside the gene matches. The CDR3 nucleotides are TGTGCCAGCAGCCCACCGACAGGGGATAATTCACCCCTCCACTTT. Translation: CASSPPTGDNSPLHF.

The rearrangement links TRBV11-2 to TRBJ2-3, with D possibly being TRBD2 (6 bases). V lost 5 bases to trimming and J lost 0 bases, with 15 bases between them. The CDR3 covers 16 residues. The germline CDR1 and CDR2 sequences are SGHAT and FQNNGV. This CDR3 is CASSTGLSTSTDTQYF. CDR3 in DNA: TGTGCCAGCAGCACGGGACTGTCTACTAGCACAGATACGCAGTATTTT.

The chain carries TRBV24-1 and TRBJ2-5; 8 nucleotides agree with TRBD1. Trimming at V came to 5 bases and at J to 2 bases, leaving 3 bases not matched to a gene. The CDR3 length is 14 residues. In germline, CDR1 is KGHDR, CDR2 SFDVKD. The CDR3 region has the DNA TGTGCCACCAGTGTCACAGGGGGACAAGAGACCCAGTACTTC. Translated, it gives CATSVTGGQETQYF.

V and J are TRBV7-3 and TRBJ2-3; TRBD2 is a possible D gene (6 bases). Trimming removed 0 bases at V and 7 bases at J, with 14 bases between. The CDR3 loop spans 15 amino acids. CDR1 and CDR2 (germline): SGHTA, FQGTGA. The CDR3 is CASSLTVGGRNTQYF. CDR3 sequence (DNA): TGTGCCAGCAGCTTAACAGTCGGGGGACGGAATACGCAGTATTTT.

DNA of the CDR3: TGTGCCGGGAGGTGGAATGAGCAGTTCTTC. This codes for CAGRWNEQFF. V gene TRBV25-1 combines with J gene TRBJ2-1, with a tentative D call TRBD2 (6 bases). With 11 bases removed from V and 7 bases from J, the gap between germline ends came to 9 bases. The CDR3 extends over 10 amino acids. Germline V gene lookup returns CDR1 MGHDK and CDR2 SYGVNS.

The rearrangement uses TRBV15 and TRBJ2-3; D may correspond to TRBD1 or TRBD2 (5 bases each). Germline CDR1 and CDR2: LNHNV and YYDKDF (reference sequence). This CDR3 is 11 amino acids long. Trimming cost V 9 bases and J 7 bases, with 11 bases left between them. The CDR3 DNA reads TGTGCCACGGGCGAGGGGAATACGCAGTATTTT. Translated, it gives CATGEGNTQYF.

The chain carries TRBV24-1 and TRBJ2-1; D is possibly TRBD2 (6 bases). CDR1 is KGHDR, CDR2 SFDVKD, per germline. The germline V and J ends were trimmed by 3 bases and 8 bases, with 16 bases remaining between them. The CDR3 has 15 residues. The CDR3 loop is CATSDPGTPVHEQFF. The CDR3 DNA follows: TGTGCCACCAGTGATCCCGGGACTCCCGTCCATGAGCAGTTCTTC.

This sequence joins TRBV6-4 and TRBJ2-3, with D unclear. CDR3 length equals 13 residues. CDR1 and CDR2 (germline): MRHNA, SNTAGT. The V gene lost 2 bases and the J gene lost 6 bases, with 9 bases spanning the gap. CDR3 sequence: CASSDRRFDTQYF. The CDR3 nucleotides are TGTGCCAGCAGTGACCGAAGGTTTGATACGCAGTATTTT.

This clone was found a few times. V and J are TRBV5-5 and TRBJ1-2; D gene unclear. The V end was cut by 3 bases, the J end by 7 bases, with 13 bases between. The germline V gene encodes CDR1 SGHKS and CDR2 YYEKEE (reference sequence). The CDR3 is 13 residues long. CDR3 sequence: CASSSEGRVGYTF. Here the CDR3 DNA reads TGTGCCAGCAGCTCCGAGGGTCGGGTTGGCTACACCTTC.

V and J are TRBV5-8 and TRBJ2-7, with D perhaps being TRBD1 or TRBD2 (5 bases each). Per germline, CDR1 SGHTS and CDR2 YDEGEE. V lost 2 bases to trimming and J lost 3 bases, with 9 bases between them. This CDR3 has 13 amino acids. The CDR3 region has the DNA TGTGCCAGCAGCTTTGGGGACCGCTACGAGCAGTACTTC. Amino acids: CASSFGDRYEQYF. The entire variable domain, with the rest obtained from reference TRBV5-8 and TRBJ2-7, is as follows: EAGVTQSPTHLIKTRGQQATLRCSPISGHTSVYWYQQALGLGLQFLLWYDEGEERNRGNFPPRFSGRQFPNYSSELNVNALELEDSALYLCASSFGDRYEQYFGPGTRLTVT.

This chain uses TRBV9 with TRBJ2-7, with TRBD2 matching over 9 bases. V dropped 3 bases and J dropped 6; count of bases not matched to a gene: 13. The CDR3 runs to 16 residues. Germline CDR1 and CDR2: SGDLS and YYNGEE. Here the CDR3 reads CASSALGSSGSLEQYF. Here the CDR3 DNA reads TGTGCCAGCAGCGCACTTGGGAGTAGCGGGAGTCTCGAGCAGTACTTC.

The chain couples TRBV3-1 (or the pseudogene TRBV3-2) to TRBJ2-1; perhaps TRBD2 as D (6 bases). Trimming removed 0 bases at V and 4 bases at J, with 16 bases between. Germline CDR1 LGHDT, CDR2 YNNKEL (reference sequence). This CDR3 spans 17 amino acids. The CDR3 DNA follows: TGTGCCAGCAGCCAAGAAGGGATCAGCGGGCCTTACAATGAGCAGTTCTTC. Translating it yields CASSQEGISGPYNEQFF.

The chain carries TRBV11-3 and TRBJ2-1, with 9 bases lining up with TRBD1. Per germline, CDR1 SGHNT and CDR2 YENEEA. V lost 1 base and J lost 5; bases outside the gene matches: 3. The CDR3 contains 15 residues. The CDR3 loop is CASSLGTGENNEQFF. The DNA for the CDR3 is TGTGCCAGCAGCTTAGGGACAGGGGAGAACAATGAGCAGTTCTTC. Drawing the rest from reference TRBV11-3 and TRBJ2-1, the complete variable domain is EAGVVQSPRYKIIEKKQPVAFWCNPISGHNTLYWYLQNLGQGPELLIRYENEEAVDDSQLPKDRFSAERLKGVDSTLKIQPAELGDSAVYLCASSLGTGENNEQFFGPGTRLTVL.

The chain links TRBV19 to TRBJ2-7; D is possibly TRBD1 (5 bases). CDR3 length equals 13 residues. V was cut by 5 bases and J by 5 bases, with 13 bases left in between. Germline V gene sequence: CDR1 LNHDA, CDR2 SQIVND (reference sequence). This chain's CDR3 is CASSGRVVDEQYF. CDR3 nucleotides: TGTGCCAGTAGTGGCAGGGTAGTCGACGAGCAGTACTTC.

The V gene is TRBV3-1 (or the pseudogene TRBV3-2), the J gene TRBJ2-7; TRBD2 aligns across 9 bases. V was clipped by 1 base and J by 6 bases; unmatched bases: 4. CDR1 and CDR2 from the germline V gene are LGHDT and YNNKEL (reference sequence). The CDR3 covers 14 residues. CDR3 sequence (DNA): TGTGCCAGCAGCCAAGTAGCGGGAGAGGGCGAGCAGTACTTC. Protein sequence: CASSQVAGEGEQYF.

The CDR3 region has the DNA TGTGCCAGCGGACAGGGGGCGACCTACGAGCAGTACTTC. It specifies CASGQGATYEQYF. The V call is TRBV6-5, the J call TRBJ2-7; 11 bases line up with TRBD1. This CDR3 is 13 amino acids long. Germline V gives CDR1 MNHEY, CDR2 SVGAGI. After removal of 8 bases from V and 2 bases from J, the junction contained 2 bases not matched to a gene.